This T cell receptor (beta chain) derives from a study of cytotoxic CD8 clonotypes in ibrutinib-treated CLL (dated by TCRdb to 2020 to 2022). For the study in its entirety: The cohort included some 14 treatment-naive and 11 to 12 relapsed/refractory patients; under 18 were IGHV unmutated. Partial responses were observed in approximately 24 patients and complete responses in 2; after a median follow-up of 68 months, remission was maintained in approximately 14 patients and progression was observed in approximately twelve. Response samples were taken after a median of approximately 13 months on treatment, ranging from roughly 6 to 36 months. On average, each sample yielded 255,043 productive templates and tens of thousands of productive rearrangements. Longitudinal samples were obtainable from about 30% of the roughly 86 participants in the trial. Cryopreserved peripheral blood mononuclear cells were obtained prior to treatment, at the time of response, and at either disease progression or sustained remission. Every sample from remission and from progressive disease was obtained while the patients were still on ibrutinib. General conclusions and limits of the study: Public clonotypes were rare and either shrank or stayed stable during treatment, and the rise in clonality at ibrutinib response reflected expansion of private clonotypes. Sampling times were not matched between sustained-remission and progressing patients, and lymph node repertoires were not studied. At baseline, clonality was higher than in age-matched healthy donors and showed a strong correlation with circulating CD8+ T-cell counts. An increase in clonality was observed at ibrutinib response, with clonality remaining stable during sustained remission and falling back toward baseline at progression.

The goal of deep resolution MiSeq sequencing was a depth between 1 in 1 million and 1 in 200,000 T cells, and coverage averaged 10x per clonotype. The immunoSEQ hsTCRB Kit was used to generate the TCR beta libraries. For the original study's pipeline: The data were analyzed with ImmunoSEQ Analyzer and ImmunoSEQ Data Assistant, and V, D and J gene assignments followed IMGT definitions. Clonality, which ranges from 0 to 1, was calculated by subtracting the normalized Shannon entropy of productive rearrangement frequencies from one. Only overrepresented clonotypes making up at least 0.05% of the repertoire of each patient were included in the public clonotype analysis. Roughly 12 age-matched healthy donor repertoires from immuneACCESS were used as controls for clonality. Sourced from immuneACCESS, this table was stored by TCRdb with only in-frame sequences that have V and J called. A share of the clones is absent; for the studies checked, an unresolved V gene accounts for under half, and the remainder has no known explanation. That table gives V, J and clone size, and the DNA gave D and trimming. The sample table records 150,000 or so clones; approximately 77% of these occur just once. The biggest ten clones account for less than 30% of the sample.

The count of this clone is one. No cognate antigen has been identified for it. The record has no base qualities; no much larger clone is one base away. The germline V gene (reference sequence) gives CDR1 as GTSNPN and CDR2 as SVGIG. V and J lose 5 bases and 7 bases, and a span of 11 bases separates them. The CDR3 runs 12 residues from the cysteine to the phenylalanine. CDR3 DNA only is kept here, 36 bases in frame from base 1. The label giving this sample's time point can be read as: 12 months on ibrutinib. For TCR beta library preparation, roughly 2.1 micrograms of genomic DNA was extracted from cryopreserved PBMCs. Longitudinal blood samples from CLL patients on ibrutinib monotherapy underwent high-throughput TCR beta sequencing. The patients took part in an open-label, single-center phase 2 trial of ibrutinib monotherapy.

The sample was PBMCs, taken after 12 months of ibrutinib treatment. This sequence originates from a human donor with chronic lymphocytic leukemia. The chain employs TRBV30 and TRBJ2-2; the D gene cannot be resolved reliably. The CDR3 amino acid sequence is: CAWGKPGGELFF. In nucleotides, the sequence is TGTGCCTGGGGGAAACCCGGCGGGGAGCTGTTTTTT.